These 7 T cell receptor beta chains share one sample of origin, sequenced in a study of blood T cell repertoires in COVID-19. Some clones are missing from TCRdb's copy, which holds only in-frame ones; the method was immunoSEQ multiplex PCR. Of 200,000 to 250,000 clones in the sample, about 83% were seen once. Sequencing was done on a sample of peripheral blood. These receptors came from a man aged 30 to 39 who had recovered from COVID-19.

V gene TRBV7-3 combines with J gene TRBJ2-1, with TRBD2 as a possible D gene (7 bases). The V and J ends lost 5 bases and 2 bases respectively, with 13 bases between them. Germline values: CDR1 SGHTA, CDR2 FQGTGA. The CDR3 extends over 15 amino acids. CDR3 DNA sequence: TGTGCCAGCAGCAAAGGGGGGGATACCTACAATGAGCAGTTCTTC. This sequence encodes CASSKGGDTYNEQFF.

The chain carries TRBV19 and TRBJ2-7; 9 nucleotides align to TRBD1. Germline V gene lookup returns CDR1 LNHDA and CDR2 SQIVND (reference sequence). The CDR3 loop spans 15 amino acids. Germline trimming cut 3 bases from V and 2 bases from J; bases unmatched to any gene: 5. CDR3 DNA: TGTGCCAGTAGTATTTTTCGGGACAGGGCCTACGAGCAGTACGTC. Protein product: CASSIFRDRAYEQYV.

This rearrangement joins TRBV5-4 to TRBJ2-3; 9 bases are a match to TRBD2. Germline V gene data show CDR1 as SGHNT and CDR2 as YYREEE (reference sequence). With V trimmed by 0 bases and J by 2 bases, 4 bases remained unmatched. This CDR3 spans 16 amino acids. The CDR3 region is CASSLAASGDTDTQYF. The CDR3, as DNA: TGTGCCAGCAGCTTGGCGGCTAGCGGGGACACAGATACGCAGTATTTT. The variable domain in full, with the rest retrieved from reference TRBV5-4 and TRBJ2-3, is ETGVTQSPTHLIKTRGQQVTLRCSSQSGHNTVSWYQQALGQGPQFIFQYYREEENGRGNFPPRFSGLQFPNYSSELNVNALELDDSALYLCASSLAASGDTDTQYFGPGTRLTVL.

The gene calls are TRBV2 and TRBJ1-1; D uncertain. Germline CDR1 reads SNHLY; CDR2 reads FYNNEI. The CDR3 is made up of 13 amino acids. The V end was cut by 6 bases, the J end by 1 base, with 9 bases between. The CDR3 region has the DNA TGTGCCAGCAGGACGCAGGAGAACACTGAAGCTTTCTTT. Translating gives CASRTQENTEAFF.

This chain links TRBV11-1 with TRBJ2-1, with 7 bases lining up with TRBD1. CDR1 SGHAT and CDR2 FQDESV come from the germline V gene (reference sequence). J was trimmed by 8 bases and V by 6 bases; bases with no gene match: 13. This CDR3 has 15 amino acids. CDR3: CASRSRGHWAHEQFF. For the CDR3, the DNA is TGTGCCAGCAGGTCAAGGGGGCACTGGGCCCATGAGCAGTTCTTC.

The chain has TRBV6-5 and TRBJ1-2; 8 bases are a match to TRBD1. CDR1 and CDR2 (germline): MNHEY, SVGAGI. The trim removed 5 bases at V and 4 bases at J, leaving 6 bases unmatched. The CDR3 is 14 residues long. The CDR3 DNA follows: TGTGCCAGCAGTAAGGACAGGGACTTCTATGGCTACACCTTC. This translates into CASSKDRDFYGYTF.

The chain carries TRBV6-5 and TRBJ2-2, with D possibly being TRBD2 (6 bases). Trimming took off 4 bases at V and 5 bases at J, with 14 bases between the two ends. Germline V CDR1 and CDR2: MNHEY, SVGAGI. This CDR3 has 15 amino acids. The CDR3 is CASSSPVLATGELFF. The CDR3 nucleotides read TGTGCCAGCAGTTCTCCAGTACTAGCTACCGGGGAGCTGTTTTTT.